These T cell receptor beta chains were read from a single sample in a study of PD-1 blockade in classical Hodgkin lymphoma. Assay: immunoSEQ multiplex PCR; the TCRdb copy retains only in-frame clones and omits some. The table lists about 22,000 clones, less than 95% of them singletons. Sequencing input: CD4+ T cells from blood. The receptors shown here come from a human donor with classical Hodgkin lymphoma. The CDR3 runs from the conserved cysteine through the conserved F or W. The D gene is left open where the match is weak. Clone sizes are given selectively: once, few, many, or a class where the clone is expanded.

j_call clone_size v_call d_call cdr3_aa cdr3_nt
TRBJ1-1 NA TRBV28 NA CASSSTSMNTEAFF TGTGCCAGCAGTTCGACATCCATGAACACTGAAGCTTTCTTT
TRBJ2-1 NA TRBV28 NA CATDGFYPRDNEQFF TGTGCCACCGACGGGTTCTACCCGAGGGACAATGAGCAGTTCTTC
TRBJ2-7 once TRBV5-5 NA CASSGPVGYDYEQYF TGTGCCAGCAGCGGCCCGGTTGGTTACGACTACGAGCAGTACTTC
TRBJ1-3 once TRBV28 TRBD1 CASSLTGGNTIYF TGTGCCAGCAGTTTGACAGGGGGAAACACCATATATTTT
TRBJ1-2 NA TRBV30 NA CAWSRRRYGYTF TGTGCCTGGAGTAGGAGGCGGTATGGCTACACCTTC
TRBJ1-1 NA TRBV5-1 NA CASSPVAADTEAFF TGCGCCAGCAGCCCCGTTGCGGCGGACACTGAAGCTTTCTTT
TRBJ2-2 NA TRBV19 NA CASSIFGQLNTGELFF TGTGCCAGTAGTATCTTTGGACAGCTGAACACCGGGGAGCTGTTTTTT
TRBJ1-1 NA TRBV15 TRBD1 CATSRDLDRANTEAFF TGTGCCACCAGCAGGGACTTAGACAGGGCGAACACTGAAGCTTTCTTT
TRBJ1-2 NA TRBV9 TRBD1 CASSGQGARPYGYTF TGTGCCAGCAGCGGACAGGGGGCCCGCCCCTATGGCTACACCTTC
TRBJ2-7 NA TRBV7-9 NA CASSFGQGSYEQYF TGTGCCAGCAGTTTTGGGCAGGGGTCCTACGAGCAGTACTTC
TRBJ2-7 NA TRBV5-4 TRBD2 CASSLTSGGAREQYF TGTGCCAGCAGCTTGACTAGCGGGGGGGCCAGGGAGCAGTACTTC
TRBJ2-5 NA TRBV5-4 NA CASSLEPGEETQYF TGTGCCAGCAGCTTGGAACCTGGGGAGGAGACCCAGTACTTC
TRBJ1-3 NA TRBV10-2 NA CASSAVGSGNTIYF TGCGCCAGCAGTGCTGTTGGATCTGGAAACACCATATATTTT
TRBJ1-1 NA TRBV5-1 NA CASSIAGRNTEAFF TGCGCCAGCAGCATTGCAGGGAGGAACACTGAAGCTTTCTTT
TRBJ2-5 NA TRBV7-8 TRBD1 CASSSGQQFQETQYF TGTGCCAGCAGCTCGGGACAGCAATTCCAAGAGACCCAGTACTTC
TRBJ2-7 NA TRBV5-8 NA CASSQDRFSYEQYF TGTGCCAGCAGCCAAGACAGGTTCTCCTACGAGCAGTACTTC
TRBJ1-2 NA TRBV7-2 NA CASSLAQRYNYGYTF TGTGCCAGCAGCTTAGCGCAACGGTATAACTATGGCTACACCTTC
TRBJ2-1 NA TRBV28 NA CASSLWPVTSYSYNEQFF TGTGCCAGCAGTTTATGGCCTGTTACCTCCTACTCCTACAATGAGCAGTTCTTC
TRBJ1-1 NA TRBV19 TRBD1 CASSLAGTGFTEAFF TGTGCCAGTAGTCTGGCCGGGACAGGGTTCACTGAAGCTTTCTTT
TRBJ2-3 NA TRBV19 NA CASSFGTIYTDTQYF TGTGCCAGTAGTTTTGGGACAATCTACACAGATACGCAGTATTTT
TRBJ2-5 NA TRBV5-8 NA CASSLDRVQETQYF TGTGCCAGCAGCCTAGACAGAGTCCAAGAGACCCAGTACTTC
TRBJ2-1 NA TRBV7-2 TRBD2 CASSFTSGGAVTEQFF TGTGCCAGCAGCTTTACTAGCGGGGGGGCCGTCACTGAGCAGTTCTTC
TRBJ2-2 NA TRBV7-8 NA CASSLAGSGDIANTGELFF TGTGCCAGCAGCTTAGCAGGGTCAGGAGATATAGCGAACACCGGGGAGCTGTTTTTT
TRBJ2-7 NA TRBV15 NA CATSRDSILAPAREQYF TGTGCCACCAGCAGAGATAGTATTCTGGCACCAGCACGCGAGCAGTACTTC
TRBJ2-7 NA TRBV5-1 NA CASSFTIAARGEQYF TGCGCCAGCAGCTTTACAATAGCGGCGCGGGGAGAGCAGTACTTC
TRBJ2-5 NA TRBV5-1 NA CASSNRDQETQYF TGCGCCAGCAGCAACCGGGACCAAGAGACCCAGTACTTC
TRBJ2-1 NA TRBV6-1 NA CASHISWPIRNEQFF TGTGCCAGCCACATCAGCTGGCCGATTCGGAATGAGCAGTTCTTC
TRBJ2-2 NA TRBV6-5 NA CASSARGGSGELFF TGTGCCAGCAGTGCCCGTGGGGGTTCCGGGGAGCTGTTTTTT
TRBJ1-1 NA TRBV27 NA CASRLRGGTEAFF TGTGCCAGCCGCTTGCGGGGGGGCACTGAAGCTTTCTTT
TRBJ1-1 NA TRBV28 NA CASSQQTGGASGAFF TGTGCCAGCAGCCAGCAAACCGGGGGGGCTAGTGGAGCTTTCTTT
TRBJ2-7 NA TRBV18 NA CASSPEGLYEQYF TGTGCCAGCTCACCGGAGGGGCTCTACGAGCAGTACTTC
TRBJ1-2 NA TRBV7-2 NA CASSLEQGGALGRGYTF TGTGCCAGCAGCTTAGAACAGGGAGGGGCCCTAGGAAGAGGCTACACCTTC
TRBJ1-2 once TRBV5-5 TRBD1 CASSQTGGAPFGYTF TGTGCCAGCAGCCAAACAGGGGGCGCCCCCTTTGGATACACCTTC
TRBJ2-2 NA TRBV5-1 NA CASSLVTNTGELFF TGCGCCAGCAGCTTGGTGACCAACACCGGGGAGCTGTTTTTT
TRBJ2-7 NA TRBV10-1 NA CASSESPESYEQYF TGCGCCAGCAGTGAGTCCCCGGAATCCTACGAGCAGTACTTC
TRBJ2-7 NA TRBV14 TRBD2 CASSQAPIGGGAEEQYF TGTGCCAGCAGCCAAGCTCCAATTGGCGGGGGGGCGGAAGAGCAGTACTTC
TRBJ2-5 once TRBV14 NA CASSQKGGGTQYF TGTGCCAGCAGCCAAAAGGGAGGGGGGACCCAGTACTTC
TRBJ1-4 NA TRBV7-9 TRBD1 CASAEGRGRFRDEKLFF TGTGCCAGCGCTGAGGGCAGGGGGCGTTTTAGGGATGAAAAACTGTTTTTT
TRBJ2-2 NA TRBV7-8 NA CASSFVSTNTGELFF TGTGCCAGCAGCTTTGTGAGCACCAACACCGGGGAGCTGTTTTTT
TRBJ2-7 NA TRBV5-1 NA CASSLGRPYEQYF TGCGCCAGCAGCTTGGGTCGCCCCTACGAGCAGTACTTC